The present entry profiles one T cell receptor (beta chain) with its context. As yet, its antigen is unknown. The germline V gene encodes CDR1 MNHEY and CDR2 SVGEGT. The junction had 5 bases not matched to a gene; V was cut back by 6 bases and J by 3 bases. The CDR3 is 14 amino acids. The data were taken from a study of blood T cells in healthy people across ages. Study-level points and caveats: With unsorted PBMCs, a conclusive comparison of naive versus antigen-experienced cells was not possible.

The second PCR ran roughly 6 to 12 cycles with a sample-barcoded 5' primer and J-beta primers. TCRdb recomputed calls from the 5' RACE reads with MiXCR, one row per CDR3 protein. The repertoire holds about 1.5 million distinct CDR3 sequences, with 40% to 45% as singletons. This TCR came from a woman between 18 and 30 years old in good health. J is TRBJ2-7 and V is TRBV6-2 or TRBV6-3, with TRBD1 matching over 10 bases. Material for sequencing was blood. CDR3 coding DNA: TGTGCCAGCAGCGGGACAGGGGTATTCTACGAGCAGTACTTC. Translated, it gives CASSGTGVFYEQYF.